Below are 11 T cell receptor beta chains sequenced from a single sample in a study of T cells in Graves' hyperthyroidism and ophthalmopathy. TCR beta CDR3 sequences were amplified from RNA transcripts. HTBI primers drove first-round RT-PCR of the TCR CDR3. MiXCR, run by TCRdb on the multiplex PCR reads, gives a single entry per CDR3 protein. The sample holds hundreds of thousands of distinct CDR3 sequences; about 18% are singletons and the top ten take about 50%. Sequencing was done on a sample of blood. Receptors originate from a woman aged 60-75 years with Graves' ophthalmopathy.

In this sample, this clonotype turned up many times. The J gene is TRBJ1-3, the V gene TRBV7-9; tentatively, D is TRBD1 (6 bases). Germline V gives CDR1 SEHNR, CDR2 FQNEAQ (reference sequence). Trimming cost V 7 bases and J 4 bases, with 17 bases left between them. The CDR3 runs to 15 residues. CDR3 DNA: TGTGCCAGCACCCCTTCCAGGACAGTCGGAAACACCATATATTTT. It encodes CASTPSRTVGNTIYF.

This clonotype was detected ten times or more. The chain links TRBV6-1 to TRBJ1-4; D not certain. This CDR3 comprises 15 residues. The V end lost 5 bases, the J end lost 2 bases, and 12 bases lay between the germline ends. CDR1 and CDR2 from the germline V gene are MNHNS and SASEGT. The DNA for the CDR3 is TGTGCCAGCAGTTACGCGGGGTTCACTAATGAAAAACTGTTTTTT. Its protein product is CASSYAGFTNEKLFF.

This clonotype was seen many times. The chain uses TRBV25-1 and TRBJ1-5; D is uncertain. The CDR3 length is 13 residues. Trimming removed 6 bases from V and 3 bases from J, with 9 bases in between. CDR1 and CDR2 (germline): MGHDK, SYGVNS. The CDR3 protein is CASRHGDNQPQHF. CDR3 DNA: TGTGCCAGCAGACACGGGGACAATCAGCCCCAGCATTTT.

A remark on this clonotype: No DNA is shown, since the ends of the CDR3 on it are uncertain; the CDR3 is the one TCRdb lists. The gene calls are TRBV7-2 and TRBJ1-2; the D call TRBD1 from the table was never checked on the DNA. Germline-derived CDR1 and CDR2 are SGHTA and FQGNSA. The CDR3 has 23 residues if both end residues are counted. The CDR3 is CASSFRGETSYEQYFGPGYGYTF.

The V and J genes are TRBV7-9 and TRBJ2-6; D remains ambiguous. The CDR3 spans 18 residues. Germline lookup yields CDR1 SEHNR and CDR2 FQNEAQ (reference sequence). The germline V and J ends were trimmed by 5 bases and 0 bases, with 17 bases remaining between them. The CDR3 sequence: CASSPGPLEFSGANVLTF. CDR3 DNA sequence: TGTGCCAGCAGCCCCGGACCCCTCGAATTCTCTGGGGCCAACGTCCTGACTTTC.

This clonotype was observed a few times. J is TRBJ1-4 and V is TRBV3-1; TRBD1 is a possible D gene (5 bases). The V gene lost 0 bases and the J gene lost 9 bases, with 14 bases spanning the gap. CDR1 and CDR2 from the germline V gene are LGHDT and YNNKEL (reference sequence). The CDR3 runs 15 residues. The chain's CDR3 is CASSQDRAGSQKLFF. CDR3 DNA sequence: TGTGCCAGCAGCCAAGATCGGGCAGGGTCTCAAAAACTGTTTTTT.

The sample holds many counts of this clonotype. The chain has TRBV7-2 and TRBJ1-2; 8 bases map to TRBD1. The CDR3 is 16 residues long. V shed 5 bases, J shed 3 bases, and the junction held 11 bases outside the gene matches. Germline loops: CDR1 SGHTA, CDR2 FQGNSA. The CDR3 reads CASSPTARTGYYGYTF. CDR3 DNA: TGTGCCAGCAGCCCAACTGCAAGGACAGGGTACTATGGCTACACCTTC.

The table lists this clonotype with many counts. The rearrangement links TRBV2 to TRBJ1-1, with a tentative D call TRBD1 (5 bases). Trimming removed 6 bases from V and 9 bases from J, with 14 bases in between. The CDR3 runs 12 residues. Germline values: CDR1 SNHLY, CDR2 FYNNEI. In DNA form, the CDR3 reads TGTGCCAGCAGGGGGGGGGAGAGGAAAGCTTTCTTT. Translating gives CASRGGERKAFF. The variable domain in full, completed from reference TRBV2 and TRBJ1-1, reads EPEVTQTPSHQVTQMGQEVILRCVPISNHLYFYWYRQILGQKVEFLVSFYNNEISEKSEIFDDQFSVERPDGSNFTLKIRSTKLEDSAMYFCASRGGERKAFFGQGTRLTVV.

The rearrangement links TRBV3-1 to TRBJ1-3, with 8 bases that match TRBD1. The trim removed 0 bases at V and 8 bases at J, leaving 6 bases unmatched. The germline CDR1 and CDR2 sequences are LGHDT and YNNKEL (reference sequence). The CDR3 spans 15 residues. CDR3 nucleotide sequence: TGTGCCAGCAGCCAAGATGGGACAGGAATTTACACCATATATTTT. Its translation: CASSQDGTGIYTIYF.

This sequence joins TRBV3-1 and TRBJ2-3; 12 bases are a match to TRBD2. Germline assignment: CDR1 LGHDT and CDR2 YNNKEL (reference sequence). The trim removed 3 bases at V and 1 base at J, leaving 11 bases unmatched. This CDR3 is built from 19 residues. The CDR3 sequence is CASSQLLTSGSKGTDTQYF. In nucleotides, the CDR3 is TGTGCCAGCAGCCAGTTGCTGACTAGCGGGAGTAAAGGCACAGATACGCAGTATTTT.

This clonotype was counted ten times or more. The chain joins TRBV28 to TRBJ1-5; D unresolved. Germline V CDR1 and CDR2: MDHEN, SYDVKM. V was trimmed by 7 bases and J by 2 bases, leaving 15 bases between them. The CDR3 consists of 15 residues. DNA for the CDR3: TGTGCCAGCACCTTGAGACGTTTTGGCAATCAGCCCCAGCATTTT. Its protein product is CASTLRRFGNQPQHF.